This T cell receptor (beta chain) was observed in a study of regulatory T cells in long-lasting Graves disease. The wider study: In persistent Graves' disease, antithyroid drugs had been taken for over 5 years and TSH receptor antibodies stayed positive.

The time point was: persistent/refractory GD, antithyroid drugs over 5 years with positive TRAb. PBMC RNA served as the TCR library source. The CDR3 has 14 residues. Unmatched junction bases numbered 3, after V lost 2 bases and J lost 2 bases. Germline V gene lookup returns CDR1 LNHNV and CDR2 YYDKDF (reference sequence). This clonotype was found many times. Antigen specificity is unknown. Overall study findings and caveats: A limited number of samples was an acknowledged limitation. Repertoires from persistent disease leaned toward TRBV28, TRBJ1-2 and TRBJ2-5.

CDR3 regions were amplified by Arm-PCR using iRepertoire HTBI primers to build TCR beta libraries. Per the study methods: Detected in the samples were 55 to 65 TRBV and 15 or so TRBJ segments. TCRdb recomputed calls from the multiplex PCR reads with MiXCR, one row per CDR3 protein. These V and J calls rely on TCRdb rather than the paper's analysis. Among about 470,000 distinct CDR3 sequences listed, around 20% were seen once. The sequenced sample was peripheral blood mononuclear cells (PBMCs), obtained when the disease was refractory, from a patient treated with antithyroid drugs. The chain employs TRBV15 and TRBJ2-7; TRBD1 matches at 7 bases. This clonotype was obtained from a female donor with Graves disease. CDR3: CATSRTDRTYEQYF. CDR3 coding DNA: TGTGCCACCAGCAGAACGGACAGGACCTACGAGCAGTACTTC. Based on the CDR3 plus reference TRBV15 and TRBJ2-7, the full variable domain is DAMVIQNPRYQVTQFGKPVTLSCSQTLNHNVMYWYQQKSSQAPKLLFHYYDKDFNNEADTPDNFQSRRPNTSFCFLDIRSPGLGDTAMYLCATSRTDRTYEQYFGPGTRLTVT.